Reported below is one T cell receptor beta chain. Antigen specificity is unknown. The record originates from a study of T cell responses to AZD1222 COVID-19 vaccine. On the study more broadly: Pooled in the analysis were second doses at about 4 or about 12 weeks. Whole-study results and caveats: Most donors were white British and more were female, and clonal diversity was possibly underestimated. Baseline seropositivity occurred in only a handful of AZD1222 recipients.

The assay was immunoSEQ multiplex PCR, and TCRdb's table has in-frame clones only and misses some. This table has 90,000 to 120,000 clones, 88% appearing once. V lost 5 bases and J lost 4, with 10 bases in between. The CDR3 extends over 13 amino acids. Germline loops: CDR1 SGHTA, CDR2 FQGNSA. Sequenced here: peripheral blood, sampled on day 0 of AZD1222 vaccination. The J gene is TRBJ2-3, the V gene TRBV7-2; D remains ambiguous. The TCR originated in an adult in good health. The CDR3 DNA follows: TGTGCCAGCAGCGCCCGGCTATCAGATACGCAGTATTTT. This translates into CASSARLSDTQYF. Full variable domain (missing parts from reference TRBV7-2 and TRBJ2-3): GAGVSQSPSNKVTEKGKDVELRCDPISGHTALYWYRQSLGQGLEFLIYFQGNSAPDKSGLPSDRFSAERTGGSVSTLTIQRTQQEDSAVYLCASSARLSDTQYFGPGTRLTVL.